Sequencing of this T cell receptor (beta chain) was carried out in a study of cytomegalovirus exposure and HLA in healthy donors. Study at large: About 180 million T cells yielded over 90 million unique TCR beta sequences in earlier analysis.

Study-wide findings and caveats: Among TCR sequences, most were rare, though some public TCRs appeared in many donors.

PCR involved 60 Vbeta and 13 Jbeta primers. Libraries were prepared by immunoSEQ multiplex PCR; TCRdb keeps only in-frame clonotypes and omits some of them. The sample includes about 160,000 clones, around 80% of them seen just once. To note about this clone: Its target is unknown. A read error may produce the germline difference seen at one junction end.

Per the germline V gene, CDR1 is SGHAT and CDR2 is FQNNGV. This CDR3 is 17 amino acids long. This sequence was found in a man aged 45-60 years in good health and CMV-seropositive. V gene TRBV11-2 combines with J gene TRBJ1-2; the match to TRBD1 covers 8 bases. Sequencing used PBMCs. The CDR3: CASSLDPGTGANYGYTF. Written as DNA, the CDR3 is TGTGCCAGCAGTTTAGATCCCGGGACAGGAGCTAACTATGGCTACACCTTC.